The 27 T cell receptor beta chains below come from one sample, sequenced in a study of T-cell reconstitution after alpha-beta-depleted transplantation in children. This sample's TCRbeta library carried unique molecular identifier barcodes. TCRdb fed the PCR reads into MiXCR, producing one record per CDR3 protein. Of fewer than 450,000 distinct CDR3 sequences in the sample, about 16% were seen once. This material consisted of PBMCs, mostly from graft donor cells, taken 360 days after TCRalphabeta/CD19-depleted stem cell transplant. Every receptor here comes from a male patient aged 2-15 years who had a stem cell transplant for acute lymphoblastic leukemia, so the T cells may come from the graft donor.

This clonotype has a handful of counts. This chain links TRBV4-1 with TRBJ2-3, with TRBD2 identical over 7 bases. Germline V gene lookup returns CDR1 MGHRA and CDR2 YSYEKL. V lost 7 bases and J lost 5; bases outside the gene matches: 9. CDR3 length equals 14 residues. The CDR3: CASMGVGRRDTQYF. In nucleotides, the CDR3 is TGCGCCAGCATGGGTGTCGGGAGGAGAGATACGCAGTATTTT.

This clonotype was recorded many times. This chain uses TRBV4-3 with TRBJ2-3; D gene unclear. Germline-derived CDR1 and CDR2 are LGHNA and YSLEER. CDR3 length equals 17 residues. The V end lost 0 bases, the J end lost 0 bases, and 13 bases lay between the germline ends. The DNA for the CDR3 is TGCGCCAGCAGCCAAGATACTCTCAGAGTTAGCACAGATACGCAGTATTTT. Translation gives CASSQDTLRVSTDTQYF.

This clonotype was seen a handful of times. The rearrangement links TRBV4-1 to TRBJ2-1, with 8 bases aligning to TRBD1. Germline assignment: CDR1 MGHRA and CDR2 YSYEKL. The junction had 16 bases not matched to a gene; V was cut back by 3 bases and J by 9 bases. The CDR3 consists of 17 residues. The CDR3 region has the DNA TGCGCCAGCAGCCATCCCCGGACAGGGCAGACAAGGCTTGAGCAGTTCTTC. Protein: CASSHPRTGQTRLEQFF.

This clonotype was seen more than once but under ten times. V gene TRBV28 combines with J gene TRBJ1-1, with D perhaps TRBD1 (6 bases). The CDR3 is made up of 13 amino acids. Trimming stripped 3 bases from V and 3 bases from J, with 8 bases between. Germline values: CDR1 MDHEN, CDR2 SYDVKM. In DNA form, the CDR3 reads TGTGCCAGCAGTTTCAAGGGGGACACTGAAGCTTTCTTT. It yields the protein CASSFKGDTEAFF.

V gene TRBV12-3 or TRBV12-4 combines with J gene TRBJ2-7; TRBD1 aligns across 10 bases. V shed 6 bases and J 4 bases; nucleotides not matched to a gene: 6. The length of the CDR3 is 14 residues. The CDR3 is CASSQLDRGYEQYF. The DNA of the CDR3 is TGTGCCAGCAGCCAACTGGACAGGGGGTACGAGCAGTACTTC.

This clonotype was observed many times. The rearrangement joins TRBV12-3 or TRBV12-4 to TRBJ2-3, with TRBD2 matching 9 bases. V dropped 3 bases and J dropped 0; count of bases not matched to a gene: 1. CDR3 length: 15 residues. The CDR3 reads CASSFTSGSTDTQYF. The CDR3 nucleotides read TGTGCCAGCAGTTTCACTAGCGGGAGCACAGATACGCAGTATTTT.

This chain joins TRBV20-1 and TRBJ2-1; D gene uncertain. Germline CDR1 reads DFQATT; CDR2 reads SNEGSKA (reference sequence). Trimming removed 0 bases from V and 10 bases from J, with 13 bases in between. The CDR3 has 13 residues. For the CDR3, the DNA is TGCAGTGCTAGAGAGTACCAGAAGTACGAGCAGTTCTTC. It encodes CSAREYQKYEQFF.

The rearrangement joins TRBV20-1 to TRBJ1-5; the D is unclear. V lost 0 bases to trimming and J lost 5 bases, with 8 bases between them. The CDR3 has 13 residues. CDR1 and CDR2 (germline): DFQATT, SNEGSKA (reference sequence). The CDR3 DNA follows: TGCAGTGCTAGAGAGGGTGGCGATCAGCCCCAGCATTTT. Translating it yields CSAREGGDQPQHF.

This clonotype was counted ten times or more. The chain joins TRBV10-3 to TRBJ2-3; 7 bases align to TRBD2. The CDR3 is 15 residues long. Germline values: CDR1 ENHRY, CDR2 SYGVKD. The V gene end was trimmed by 2 bases and the J gene end by 0 bases; junction bases not matched to a gene: 2. CDR3: CAISEAGDSTDTQYF. DNA for the CDR3: TGTGCCATCAGTGAGGCGGGGGACAGCACAGATACGCAGTATTTT.

This clonotype was seen a few times. CDR3: CASTLGLNEQFF. DNA of the CDR3: TGTGCCAGCACCTTGGGTCTCAATGAGCAGTTCTTC. The chain employs TRBV28 and TRBJ2-1; D is uncertain. CDR3 size: 12 residues. From germline, CDR1 is MDHEN and CDR2 SYDVKM. Trimming removed 7 bases from V and 6 bases from J, with 10 bases in between.

This clonotype showed up many times. The CDR3 is CASSLFPDREETQYF. CDR3 coding DNA: TGTGCCAGCAGCTTATTCCCAGACAGGGAAGAGACCCAGTACTTC. J is TRBJ2-5 and V is TRBV7-9; TRBD1 matches at 7 bases. The V gene's germline CDR1 is SEHNR and CDR2 FQNEAQ (reference sequence). The junction had 6 bases not matched to a gene; V was cut back by 2 bases and J by 3 bases. This CDR3 has 15 amino acids.

This clonotype was seen only a few times. J is TRBJ1-4 and V is TRBV7-2, with D unresolved. The V gene's germline CDR1 is SGHTA and CDR2 FQGNSA. Trimming took off 1 base at V and 7 bases at J, with 16 bases between the two ends. The CDR3 length is 16 residues. CDR3 coding DNA: TGTGCCAGCAGCTTAGTACGGCCGGCGGAGGGTGAAAAACTGTTTTTT. Amino acids: CASSLVRPAEGEKLFF.

The J gene is TRBJ2-5, the V gene TRBV20-1; D call uncertain. Trimming took off 0 bases at V and 2 bases at J, with 22 bases between the two ends. The germline gives CDR1 DFQATT, CDR2 SNEGSKA (reference sequence). The CDR3 has 18 amino acids. CDR3 region: CSARDPVFRRSKQETQYF. The CDR3 DNA reads as TGCAGTGCTAGAGATCCGGTCTTCCGGCGGAGCAAACAAGAGACCCAGTACTTC.

This chain connects TRBV4-3 to TRBJ2-7; no firm D call. V gave up 4 bases and J gave up 2 bases, with 15 bases separating them. The germline V gene has CDR1 LGHNA and CDR2 YSLEER. This CDR3 comprises 15 residues. CDR3 sequence: CASSLSPRAAYEQYF. The CDR3 nucleotides read TGCGCCAGCAGCCTTAGTCCCCGGGCGGCCTACGAGCAGTACTTC.

This clonotype was recorded a few times. The V and J genes are TRBV4-2 and TRBJ2-2; 7 bases are shared with TRBD1. V lost 4 bases and J lost 6; bases outside the gene matches: 8. Germline loops: CDR1 LGHNA, CDR2 YNFKEQ. This CDR3 region has 15 residues. DNA of the CDR3: TGTGCCAGCAGCCGCGAGACACAGGGGCCCGGGGAGCTGTTTTTT. This sequence encodes CASSRETQGPGELFF.

This clonotype was picked up many times. The gene calls are TRBV5-1 and TRBJ1-1; no clear D. V gave up 3 bases and J gave up 0 bases, with 12 bases separating them. The germline V gene has CDR1 SGHRS and CDR2 YFSETQ. The CDR3 spans 15 residues. This CDR3 reads CASSSMGGMNTEAFF. The CDR3, as DNA: TGCGCCAGCAGCTCGATGGGTGGGATGAACACTGAAGCTTTCTTT.

Only a few counts were recorded for this clonotype. The genes are TRBV19 and TRBJ1-1; possible D gene TRBD1, 5 bases. The germline V gene encodes CDR1 LNHDA and CDR2 SQIVND (reference sequence). V gave up 5 bases and J gave up 0 bases, with 10 bases separating them. The CDR3 is 14 amino acids. The CDR3 nucleotides read TGTGCCAGTAGTCCAGGACACTTGAACACTGAAGCTTTCTTT. Residues: CASSPGHLNTEAFF.

This chain connects TRBV7-8 to TRBJ1-4, with unresolved D. Deletions cut 2 bases from V and 8 bases from J, with 12 bases between. Germline CDR1 reads SGHVS; CDR2 reads FQNEAQ. This CDR3 is 14 amino acids long. The CDR3: CASSLHQPGEKLFF. The CDR3 nucleotides are TGTGCCAGCAGCTTACATCAGCCAGGCGAAAAACTGTTTTTT.

V gene TRBV6-5 combines with J gene TRBJ1-1; D gene unclear. This CDR3 contains 14 residues. V shed 4 bases and J shed 3 bases, with 12 bases lying between them. Germline lookup yields CDR1 MNHEY and CDR2 SVGAGI. The CDR3, as DNA: TGTGCCAGCAGTTGGGAGGGTGAGGACACTGAAGCTTTCTTT. This encodes CASSWEGEDTEAFF.

The chain recombines TRBV4-3 with TRBJ2-4; a possible D gene is TRBD2 (6 bases). The germline gives CDR1 LGHNA, CDR2 YSLEER. This CDR3 spans 15 amino acids. V was shortened by 0 bases and J by 11 bases, with 17 bases between the two germline ends. The CDR3 region is CASSQDLAGRRFQYF. Here the CDR3 DNA reads TGCGCCAGCAGCCAAGATTTGGCAGGGAGGAGATTTCAGTACTTC.

This clonotype turned up a few times. The chain has TRBV11-2 and TRBJ2-7; tentatively, D is TRBD1 or TRBD2 (5 bases each). V shed 5 bases and J shed 3 bases, with 11 bases lying between them. Germline CDR1 SGHAT, CDR2 FQNNGV. The CDR3 length is 13 residues. CDR3 protein: CASSAPGRYEQYF. In DNA, the CDR3 is TGTGCCAGCAGCGCCCCGGGGCGCTACGAGCAGTACTTC.

This clonotype was found many times. The gene calls are TRBV4-1 and TRBJ2-3; weak D call: TRBD2 (5 bases). V was trimmed by 1 base and J by 0 bases, leaving 8 bases between them. This CDR3 is 15 amino acids long. CDR1 is MGHRA, CDR2 YSYEKL, per germline. The CDR3 coding sequence is TGCGCCAGCAGCCAAGTGTGGACTAGCACAGATACGCAGTATTTT. Its translation: CASSQVWTSTDTQYF.

This clonotype was found many times. The rearrangement uses TRBV27 and TRBJ2-1; TRBD2 agrees at 9 bases. CDR3 length: 16 amino acids. Per the germline V gene, CDR1 is MNHEY and CDR2 is SMNVEV (reference sequence). V shed 5 bases, J shed 5 bases, and the junction held 10 bases outside the gene matches. CDR3 residues: CASSGLAGWQHNEQFF. In DNA, the CDR3 is TGTGCCAGCAGTGGCCTAGCGGGATGGCAACACAATGAGCAGTTCTTC.

This clonotype has just a few counts. The chain carries TRBV7-6 and TRBJ1-1; D possibly corresponds to TRBD1 (5 bases). The V end lost 5 bases, the J end lost 3 bases, and 10 bases lay between the germline ends. CDR1 and CDR2 from the germline V gene are SGHVS and FNYEAQ. This CDR3 has 13 residues. The CDR3 region is CASSRGWDTEAFF. CDR3 nucleotides: TGTGCCAGCAGCCGGGGCTGGGACACTGAAGCTTTCTTT. The entire variable domain, with the rest obtained from reference TRBV7-6 and TRBJ1-1, is as follows: GAGVSQSPRYKVTKRGQDVALRCDPISGHVSLYWYRQALGQGPEFLTYFNYEAQQDKSGLPNDRFSAERPEGSISTLTIQRTEQRDSAMYRCASSRGWDTEAFFGQGTRLTVV.

There are a few counts of this clonotype. The V call is TRBV9, the J call TRBJ2-7; D might be TRBD1 or TRBD2, each matching 5 bases. Germline V gives CDR1 SGDLS, CDR2 YYNGEE. CDR3 length: 16 amino acids. The ends were cut back, 3 bases at V and 0 bases at J, with 16 bases in the middle. The CDR3 DNA follows: TGTGCCAGCAGCGCCCTTGGGACGGAAAGCTCCTACGAGCAGTACTTC. Translated, it gives CASSALGTESSYEQYF. Looking up the rest from reference TRBV9 and TRBJ2-7 gives the full variable domain: DSGVTQTPKHLITATGQRVTLRCSPRSGDLSVYWYQQSLDQGLQFLIQYYNGEERAKGNILERFSAQQFPDLHSELNLSSLELGDSALYFCASSALGTESSYEQYFGPGTRLTVT.

This clonotype has just a few counts. This chain links TRBV7-8 with TRBJ2-7, with D unresolved. In germline, CDR1 is SGHVS, CDR2 FQNEAQ. This CDR3 comprises 15 residues. Trimming took 2 bases from V and 7 from J, leaving 18 bases between them. CDR3 sequence reads: CASSLSLTAFGEQYF. For the CDR3, the DNA is TGTGCCAGCAGCTTAAGTCTCACCGCCTTCGGGGAGCAGTACTTC.

This clonotype showed up just a few times. The chain recombines TRBV11-2 with TRBJ2-1; TRBD2 aligns across 13 bases. The CDR3 loop spans 20 amino acids. After removal of 4 bases from V and 0 bases from J, the junction contained 12 bases not matched to a gene. CDR1 is SGHAT, CDR2 FQNNGV, per germline. CDR3 protein: CASSSLRTSGGLSSYNEQFF. CDR3 coding DNA: TGTGCCAGCAGCTCACTCAGGACTAGCGGGGGTTTGAGCTCCTACAATGAGCAGTTCTTC.